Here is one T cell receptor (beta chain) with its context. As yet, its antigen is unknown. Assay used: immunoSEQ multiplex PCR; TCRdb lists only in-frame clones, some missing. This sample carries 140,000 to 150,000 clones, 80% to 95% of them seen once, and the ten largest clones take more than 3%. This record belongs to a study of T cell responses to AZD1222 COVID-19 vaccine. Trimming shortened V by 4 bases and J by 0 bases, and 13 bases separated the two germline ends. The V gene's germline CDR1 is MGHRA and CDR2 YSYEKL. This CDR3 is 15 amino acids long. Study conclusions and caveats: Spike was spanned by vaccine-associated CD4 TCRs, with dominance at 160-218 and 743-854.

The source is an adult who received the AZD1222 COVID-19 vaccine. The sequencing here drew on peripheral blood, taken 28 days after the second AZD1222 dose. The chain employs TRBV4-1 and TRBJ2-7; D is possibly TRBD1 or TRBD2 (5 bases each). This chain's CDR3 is CASSPPGTFSYEQYF. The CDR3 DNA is TGCGCCAGCAGCCCCCCTGGGACCTTCTCCTACGAGCAGTACTTC.